This TCR beta chain is from a study of T cells in Graves' hyperthyroidism and ophthalmopathy. This clonotype was seen a handful of times. V lost 6 bases, J lost 4 bases, and 9 bases lay in between. This CDR3 spans 13 amino acids. Germline V gene data show CDR1 as KGHDR and CDR2 as SFDVKD. RNA transcripts gave rise to amplified TCR beta CDR3 regions. TCR CDR3 regions were first amplified by RT-PCR with HTBI primers. TCRdb reprocessed the multiplex PCR reads via MiXCR and lists one record per CDR3 protein. The table shows 350,000 to 450,000 distinct CDR3 sequences, with about 15% occurring only once. Based on clinical symptoms, serum thyroxine and TRAb, thyroid ultrasound and orbital computed tomography, diagnoses were reached.

The TCR sequence derives from a woman in her sixties with Graves' hyperthyroidism. The chain recombines TRBV24-1 with TRBJ1-5; D call uncertain. Material: blood. DNA of the CDR3: TGTGCCACCAGTCTTCGGGGAAATCAGCCCCAGCATTTT. This gives the protein CATSLRGNQPQHF.